Shown below are 21 T cell receptor beta chains from a single sample sequenced in a study of blood T cell repertoires in COVID-19. This table comes from immunoSEQ multiplex PCR, and its TCRdb copy is limited to in-frame clones, with some not included. Altogether more than 150,000 clones are present, roughly 90% being singletons, with the ten largest covering approximately 3%. Sequenced sample: peripheral blood. The source is a man between 60 and 70 years old with acute or convalescent COVID-19.

Here the CDR3 DNA reads TGTGCCTGCAAGGTGGGGGGTCCGGTTACAGATACGCAGTATTTT. Its translation: CACKVGGPVTDTQYF. The chain uses TRBV5-4 and TRBJ2-3; TRBD2 might be the D (6 bases). The CDR3 loop spans 15 amino acids. The V gene's germline CDR1 is SGHNT and CDR2 YYREEE (reference sequence). The V end was cut by 10 bases, the J end by 3 bases, with 21 bases between.

V usage is TRBV9 and J usage is TRBJ2-2, with TRBD2 matching over 8 bases. The CDR3 is 17 residues long. The J segment lost 4 bases and the V segment lost 2 bases, leaving 10 bases of the junction unmatched. CDR1 SGDLS and CDR2 YYNGEE come from the germline V gene. CDR3 protein: CASSVSFGLAGTGELFF. CDR3 coding DNA: TGTGCCAGCAGCGTCTCCTTCGGACTAGCAGGCACCGGGGAGCTGTTTTTT.

This chain joins TRBV9 and TRBJ1-1; unclear D gene. This CDR3 has 13 residues. V was clipped by 0 bases and J by 3 bases, with 6 bases between them. Germline V CDR1 and CDR2: SGDLS, YYNGEE. The CDR3 sequence is CASSVERDTEAFF. The CDR3 nucleotides are TGTGCCAGCAGCGTAGAACGCGACACTGAAGCTTTCTTT.

The chain is built from TRBV6-2 or TRBV6-3 and TRBJ2-7; TRBD2 is a possible D gene (5 bases). V was cut by 5 bases and J by 2 bases, with 22 bases left in between. The CDR3 is 17 amino acids. The germline V gene encodes CDR1 MNHEY and CDR2 SVGEGT. The CDR3 loop reads CASSKLVGRYQTYEQYF. The CDR3 DNA follows: TGTGCCAGCAGTAAACTAGTTGGCCGTTACCAGACCTACGAGCAGTACTTC.

This sequence joins TRBV3-1 (or the pseudogene TRBV3-2) and TRBJ1-1; D call uncertain. CDR1 LGHDT and CDR2 YNNKEL come from the germline V gene (reference sequence). V was clipped by 4 bases and J by 6 bases, with 15 bases between them. The CDR3 consists of 14 residues. The CDR3 sequence: CASSPPAYGAEAFF. CDR3 nucleotides: TGTGCCAGCAGCCCCCCAGCCTACGGGGCTGAAGCTTTCTTT.

This chain connects TRBV11-2 to TRBJ2-5; 12 bases map to TRBD1. Trimming cost V 1 base and J 5 bases; bases outside gene matches: 11. Germline V gene sequence: CDR1 SGHAT, CDR2 FQNNGV. The length of the CDR3 is 18 residues. DNA for the CDR3: TGTGCCAGCAGCTTAGGTGTTATGGGGACAGGGGGCAGGGAGACCCAGTACTTC. This sequence encodes CASSLGVMGTGGRETQYF.

V and J are TRBV4-3 and TRBJ1-2; the match to TRBD1 covers 8 bases. Germline CDR1 LGHNA, CDR2 YSLEER. The CDR3 contains 16 residues. V lost 1 base, J lost 3 bases, and 7 bases stayed unmatched. Here the CDR3 DNA reads TGCGCCAGCAGCCAAGGATCCGGGACAGGACACTATGGCTACACCTTC. This codes for CASSQGSGTGHYGYTF.

The chain combines TRBV4-2 with TRBJ2-2; 9 bases fit TRBD1. The trim removed 4 bases at V and 5 bases at J, leaving 11 bases unmatched. CDR1 and CDR2 from the germline V gene are LGHNA and YNFKEQ. The CDR3 loop spans 17 amino acids. The CDR3 here is CASSPIPDRGGTGELFF. CDR3 DNA: TGTGCCAGCAGCCCCATTCCGGACAGGGGAGGAACCGGGGAGCTGTTTTTT.

V usage is TRBV4-1 and J usage is TRBJ2-5; 10 positions agree with TRBD2. CDR1 is MGHRA, CDR2 YSYEKL, per germline. CDR3 length: 15 amino acids. J lost 3 bases, V lost 3 bases, and 4 bases had no gene match. The CDR3 loop is CASSQRLAGEETQYF. For the CDR3, the DNA is TGCGCCAGCAGCCAGCGTCTAGCGGGGGAAGAGACCCAGTACTTC.

The chain uses TRBV27 and TRBJ1-5; D unresolved. Per the germline V gene, CDR1 is MNHEY and CDR2 is SMNVEV (reference sequence). This CDR3 comprises 13 residues. With 4 bases removed from V and 7 bases from J, the gap between germline ends came to 11 bases. The CDR3 protein is CASSSSHGQPQHF. CDR3 DNA sequence: TGTGCCAGCAGTTCCAGTCACGGGCAGCCCCAGCATTTT.

About this clone itself: Other DNA sequences in this specimen translate into the identical CDR3. V gene TRBV21-1 combines with J gene TRBJ2-7; the table gives TRBD2 as D, unverified against the DNA. TRBV21-1 is a known pseudogene. The CDR3 spans 17 residues. CDR3 sequence reads: CASRSPALAGKTYEQYF. For the CDR3, the DNA is TGTGCCAGCAGATCACCCGCCTTAGCGGGGAAAACCTACGAGCAGTACTTC.

The genes are TRBV5-1 and TRBJ1-1; weak D call: TRBD1 (6 bases). Trimming stripped 0 bases from V and 7 bases from J, with 16 bases between. Per germline, CDR1 SGHRS and CDR2 YFSETQ. This CDR3 has 15 residues. The CDR3 spells CASSLAGAGRGEAFF. DNA of the CDR3: TGCGCCAGCAGCTTGGCAGGGGCCGGACGAGGTGAAGCTTTCTTT. The whole variable domain, filled in from reference TRBV5-1 and TRBJ1-1, reads KAGVTQTPRYLIKTRGQQVTLSCSPISGHRSVSWYQQTPGQGLQFLFEYFSETQRNKGNFPGRFSGRQFSNSRSEMNVSTLELGDSALYLCASSLAGAGRGEAFFGQGTRLTVV.

The V call is TRBV10-3, the J call TRBJ2-2, with 7 positions matching TRBD1. This CDR3 is built from 15 residues. Germline V CDR1 and CDR2: ENHRY, SYGVKD. Trimming at V came to 1 base and at J to 4 bases, leaving 3 bases not matched to a gene. The CDR3 sequence is CAISELTGSTGELFF. CDR3 in DNA: TGTGCCATCAGTGAGTTGACAGGGAGCACCGGGGAGCTGTTTTTT.

The chain couples TRBV6-5 to TRBJ2-7; 13 positions agree with TRBD2. The CDR3 consists of 14 residues. V shed 8 bases and J 0 bases; nucleotides not matched to a gene: 1. Germline V gene data show CDR1 as MNHEY and CDR2 as SVGAGI. DNA for the CDR3: TGTGCCAGCCGGACTAGCGGGAGCTCCTACGAGCAGTACTTC. Translated, it gives CASRTSGSSYEQYF.

V and J are TRBV2 and TRBJ1-2; no firm D call. V lost 3 bases, J lost 3 bases, and 8 bases lay in between. Germline V gene lookup returns CDR1 SNHLY and CDR2 FYNNEI. The CDR3 runs 13 residues. In DNA, the CDR3 is TGTGCCAGCAGTGAGGGCCAGTACTATGGCTACACCTTC. This translates into CASSEGQYYGYTF.

This clone has only a few counts. V is TRBV10-3 and J is TRBJ1-2, with TRBD1 identical over 8 bases. The J segment lost 3 bases and the V segment lost 10 bases, leaving 4 bases of the junction unmatched. Germline assignment: CDR1 ENHRY and CDR2 SYGVKD. The CDR3 consists of 12 residues. The CDR3, as DNA: TGTGCCACGGGACAGGCCGACTATGGCTACACCTTC. This sequence encodes CATGQADYGYTF.

CDR3 protein: CASSIVTSRRGGWNQPQHF. DNA for the CDR3: TGTGCCAGTAGTATAGTCACGTCGAGGCGGGGAGGCTGGAATCAGCCCCAGCATTTT. The V gene is TRBV19, the J gene TRBJ1-5; D not certain. V gave up 1 base and J gave up 4 bases, with 23 bases separating them. Germline assignment: CDR1 LNHDA and CDR2 SQIVND (reference sequence). This CDR3 is 19 amino acids long.

This clone was recorded once. The rearrangement joins TRBV5-5 to TRBJ2-1; D is uncertain. The length of the CDR3 is 14 residues. Germline V gene lookup returns CDR1 SGHKS and CDR2 YYEKEE (reference sequence). With 2 bases removed from V and 0 bases from J, the gap between germline ends came to 6 bases. The DNA for the CDR3 is TGTGCCAGCAGCTTAAGGAGCTCCTACAATGAGCAGTTCTTC. Protein sequence: CASSLRSSYNEQFF.

The gene calls are TRBV6-4 and TRBJ2-1; D unclear. Deletions cut 4 bases from V and 1 base from J, with 8 bases between. Germline CDR1 MRHNA, CDR2 SNTAGT. This CDR3 is 14 amino acids long. The CDR3 loop is CASSVRVSYNEQFF. The CDR3 DNA is TGTGCCAGCAGTGTTCGGGTTTCCTACAATGAGCAGTTCTTC.

CDR3 nucleotide sequence: TGTGCCAGCAGCCGCACAGATGGCGAGCAGTACTTC. This gives the protein CASSRTDGEQYF. The chain has TRBV3-1 (or the pseudogene TRBV3-2) and TRBJ2-7, with D unclear. Trimming pared 4 bases from V and 6 bases from J, leaving 10 bases between. The CDR3 runs 12 residues. CDR1 and CDR2 from the germline V gene are LGHDT and YNNKEL (reference sequence).

DNA of the CDR3: TGTGCCAGCAGCTTGGGTGGCAGGGGCACTGAAGCTTTCTTT. This sequence encodes CASSLGGRGTEAFF. The chain combines TRBV5-6 with TRBJ1-1, with D possibly being TRBD1 (6 bases). Germline V gene lookup returns CDR1 SGHDT and CDR2 YYEEEE. This CDR3 has 14 residues. V was pared by 0 bases and J by 4 bases, with 10 bases between.